The T cell receptor (beta chain) described here comes from a study of T cell repertoires in cytomegalovirus infection. Overall study context: Indicated by public TCR beta signatures were CMV infection and matching HLA type. Study-wide results and limits: Cumulated frequencies of public TCR beta families served to identify carriers of CMV plus the relevant HLA. In two of eight donors, the top clonotype was HLA-C-restricted CMV-specific.

The CDR3 has 14 residues. The germline V gene has CDR1 MNHEY and CDR2 SVGEGT. The V end was cut by 7 bases, the J end by 1 base, with 13 bases between. TCRdb analysed the reads with MiXCR anew, one entry per CDR3 protein. This sample yields hundreds of thousands of distinct CDR3 sequences, of which around 9.1% are seen a single time; approximately 2.4% belongs to the top ten. This clonotype has at least ten counts. Its cognate antigen is unknown. The clonotype originates from a human donor in good health (CMV status not recorded). Some clones in this sample may be carry-over from other donors' samples. Sequencing was performed on PBMCs. The chain has TRBV6-2 or TRBV6-3 and TRBJ1-2; the D gene is possibly TRBD1 (5 bases). CDR3 bases: TGTGCCAGCACTGGGACCGTTCATAACTATGGCTACACCTTC. Translating gives CASTGTVHNYGYTF.